This T cell receptor beta chain appears in the sequencing data of a study of cytotoxic CD8 clonotypes in ibrutinib-treated CLL. On the study more broadly: In all, more than ten patients were relapsed/refractory, some 15 were treatment-naive and about 18 were IGHV unmutated. Average yields of approximately 230,000 productive templates and approximately 100,000 productive rearrangements characterized the samples.

The CDR3 sequence is 15 residues long. Germline V gene sequence: CDR1 SGHAT, CDR2 FQNNGV. V lost 5 bases to trimming and J lost 4 bases; unmatched junction nucleotides: 6. Profiled with immunoSEQ multiplex PCR; TCRdb holds only in-frame clones, not every one. The sample shows about 97,000 clones, around 77% of them seen only once. The sample holds one count of this clone. Its antigen remains unidentified. Whole-study results and caveats: Pretreatment clonality was elevated relative to age-matched healthy donors and paralleled circulating CD8+ T-cell counts. A rise in clonality was seen at ibrutinib response, and a fall back toward baseline was seen at progression.

V and J are TRBV11-2 and TRBJ2-1, with 9 bases that match TRBD1. This sample comprised PBMCs, obtained after 24 months of ibrutinib treatment. This sequence was found in a human donor with chronic lymphocytic leukemia. Here the CDR3 DNA reads TGTGCCAGCAGCCTAAGACAGGGGGGTTACAATGAGCAGTTCTTC. Translated: CASSLRQGGYNEQFF. The whole variable domain, remainder taken from reference TRBV11-2 and TRBJ2-1, is EAGVAQSPRYKIIEKRQSVAFWCNPISGHATLYWYQQILGQGPKLLIQFQNNGVVDDSQLPKDRFSAERLKGVDSTLKIQPAKLEDSAVYLCASSLRQGGYNEQFFGPGTRLTVL.